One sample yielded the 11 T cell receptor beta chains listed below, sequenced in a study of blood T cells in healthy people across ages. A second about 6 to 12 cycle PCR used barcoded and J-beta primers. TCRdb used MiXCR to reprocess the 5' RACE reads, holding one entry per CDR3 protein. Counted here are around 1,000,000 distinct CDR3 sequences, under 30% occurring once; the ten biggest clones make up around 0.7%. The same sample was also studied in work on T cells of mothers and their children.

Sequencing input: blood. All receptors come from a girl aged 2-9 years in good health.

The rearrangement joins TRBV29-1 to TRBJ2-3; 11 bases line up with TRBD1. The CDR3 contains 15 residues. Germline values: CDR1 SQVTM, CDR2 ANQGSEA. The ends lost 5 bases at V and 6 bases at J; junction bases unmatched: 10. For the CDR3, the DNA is TGCAGCGTTATATGGACAGGGGGCTATTTCGATACGCAGTATTTT. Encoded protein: CSVIWTGGYFDTQYF.

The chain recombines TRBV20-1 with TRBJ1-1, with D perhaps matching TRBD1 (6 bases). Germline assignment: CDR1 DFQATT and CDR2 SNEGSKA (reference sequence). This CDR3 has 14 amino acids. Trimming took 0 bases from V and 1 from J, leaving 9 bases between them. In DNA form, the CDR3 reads TGCAGTGCTAGAGAGGCGACAGGGAACACTGAAGCTTTCTTT. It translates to CSAREATGNTEAFF.

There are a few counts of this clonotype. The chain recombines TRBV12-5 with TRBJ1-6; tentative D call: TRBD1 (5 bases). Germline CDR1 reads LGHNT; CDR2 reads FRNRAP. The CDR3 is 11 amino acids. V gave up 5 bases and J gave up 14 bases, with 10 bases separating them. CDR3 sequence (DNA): TGTGCTAGTGGTGTGGACATCACCCTCCACTTT. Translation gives CASGVDITLHF. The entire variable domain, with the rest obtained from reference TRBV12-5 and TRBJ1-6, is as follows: DARVTQTPRHKVTEMGQEVTMRCQPILGHNTVFWYRQTMMQGLELLAYFRNRAPLDDSGMPKDRFSAEMPDATLATLKIQPSEPRDSAVYFCASGVDITLHFGNGTRLTVT.

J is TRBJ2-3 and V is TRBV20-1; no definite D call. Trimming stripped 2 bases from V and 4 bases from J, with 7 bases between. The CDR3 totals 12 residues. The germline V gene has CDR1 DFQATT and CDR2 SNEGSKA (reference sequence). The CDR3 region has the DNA TGCAGTGCTAGATCTTGGGCAGATACGCAGTATTTT. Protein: CSARSWADTQYF.

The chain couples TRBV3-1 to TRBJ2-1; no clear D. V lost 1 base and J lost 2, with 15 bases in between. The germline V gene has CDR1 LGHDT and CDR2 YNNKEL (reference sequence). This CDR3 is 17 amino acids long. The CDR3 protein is CASSQVRRATTYNEQFF. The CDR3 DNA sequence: TGTGCCAGCAGCCAAGTTCGTCGTGCGACAACCTACAATGAGCAGTTCTTC.

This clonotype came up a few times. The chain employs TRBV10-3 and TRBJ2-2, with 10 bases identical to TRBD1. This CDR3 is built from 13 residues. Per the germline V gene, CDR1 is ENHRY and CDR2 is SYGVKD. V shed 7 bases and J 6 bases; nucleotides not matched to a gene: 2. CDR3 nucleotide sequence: TGTGCCATCAAGGACAGGGGGGCCGGGGAGCTGTTTTTT. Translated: CAIKDRGAGELFF.

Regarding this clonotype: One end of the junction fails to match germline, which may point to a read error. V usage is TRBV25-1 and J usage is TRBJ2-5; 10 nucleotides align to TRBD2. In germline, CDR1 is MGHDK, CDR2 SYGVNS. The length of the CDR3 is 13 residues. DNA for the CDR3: TGTGCCAGCAGTTCTAGCGGGAGCTACGAGCAGCACTTC. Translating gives CASSSSGSYEQHF.

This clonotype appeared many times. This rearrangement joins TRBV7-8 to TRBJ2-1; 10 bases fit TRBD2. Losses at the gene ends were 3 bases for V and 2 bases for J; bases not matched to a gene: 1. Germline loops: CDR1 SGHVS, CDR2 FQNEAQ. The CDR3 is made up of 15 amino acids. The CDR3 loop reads CASSFSGGAYNEQFF. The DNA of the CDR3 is TGTGCCAGCAGCTTCAGCGGGGGGGCCTACAATGAGCAGTTCTTC.

The CDR3, as DNA: TGCGCCAGCAGCGGGGAGGGGTCTCTAGCGGGGGGGCCCATGAATGAGCAGTTCTTC. Amino acid sequence: CASSGEGSLAGGPMNEQFF. The V call is TRBV4-3, the J call TRBJ2-1; TRBD2 matches 12 bases. Trimming removed 5 bases from V and 7 bases from J; junction bases left unmatched: 18. The CDR3 contains 19 residues. Per the germline V gene, CDR1 is LGHNA and CDR2 is YSLEER.

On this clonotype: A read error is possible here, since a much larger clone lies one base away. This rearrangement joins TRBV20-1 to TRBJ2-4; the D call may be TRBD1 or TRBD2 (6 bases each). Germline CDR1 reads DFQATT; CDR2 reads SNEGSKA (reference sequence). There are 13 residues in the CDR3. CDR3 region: CSASIGGQNIRYF. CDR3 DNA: TGCAGTGCTAGCATCGGGGGCCAAAACATTCGGTACTTC.

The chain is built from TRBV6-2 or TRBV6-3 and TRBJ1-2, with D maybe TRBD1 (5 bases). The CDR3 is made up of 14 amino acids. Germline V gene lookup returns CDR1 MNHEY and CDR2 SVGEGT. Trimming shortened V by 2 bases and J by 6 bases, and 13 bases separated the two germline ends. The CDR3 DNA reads TGTGCCAGCAGTTACGGGGACCGCGTGGATGGCTACACCTTC. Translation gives CASSYGDRVDGYTF.